This TCR beta chain was documented in a study of OX40 agonist ivuxolimab in advanced cancers. As for the study more broadly: Ivuxolimab was a fully human IgG2 agonistic monoclonal antibody targeting the costimulatory receptor OX40 (CD134). Intravenous ivuxolimab was administered to patients every 2 weeks at six dose levels: 0.01, 0.1, 0.3, 1.5, 3 and 10 mg/kg. Of the roughly 54 patients in dose escalation, 19 had hepatocellular carcinoma, around 15 had melanoma, 9 had renal cell carcinoma and 9 had head and neck cancer. In the dose-escalation cohort, 82.7% of patients were male, and the mean age was approximately 60 years, with a range of roughly 20 to 79. Patients were allowed to have had prior anti-PD-1, anti-PD-L1 or anti-CTLA-4 therapy, and 30% to 50% of the dose-escalation patients had previously received checkpoint inhibitors. Partial responses were achieved by three dose-escalation patients, of whom one had hepatocellular carcinoma and two had cutaneous melanoma. Peripheral TCRbeta sequencing aimed to test whether ivuxolimab altered TCR sequence diversity and caused clonal T-cell expansion. The paper reports the monotherapy dose-escalation portion (N of about 47 patients) of the phase I ivuxolimab trial.

Patients with autoimmune disease history or receiving systemic immunosuppression were excluded from the trial. Peripheral blood for TCR sequencing was collected from all dose cohorts at baseline, on cycle 4 day 1, and on cycle 7 day 1. The samples were drawn from a first-in-human, open-label, multicenter phase I dose-escalation trial of ivuxolimab. Adults with locally advanced or metastatic melanoma, renal cell carcinoma, hepatocellular carcinoma or head and neck squamous cell carcinoma were enrolled in the trial. Before TCR sequencing, CD4+ and CD8+ T cells were separately sorted from peripheral blood. Overall results and qualifications from the work: At doses of 0.1 to 3.0 mg/kg, clonal expansion of both CD4+ and CD8+ blood T cells was observed from baseline to week 6. Low levels of normalized T-cell clonal expansion were also shown by some nonresponding patients. In partial responders in the 0.1-3.0 mg/kg groups, normalized peripheral clonal expansion was found to be among the lowest, especially among CD8+ T cells. Which antigens the clonally expanded peripheral T cells were specific for was not determined. On average, CD8+ T cells showed more expanded clones than CD4+ T cells after ivuxolimab.

Details on this clone: Its specific antigen is unknown. No much larger clonotype is one base removed from it; base qualities were not supplied.

For sequencing of the TCRbeta CDR3 region, genomic DNA was extracted from the sorted cells. The immunoSEQ Assay was used to sequence the TCRbeta CDR3 regions. Here the immuneACCESS table is served through TCRdb, limited to in-frame sequences with V and J called. Missing clones are a known gap in these copies; in checked studies unresolved V genes cover under half, and the rest lacks a known reason. The sample table contains 65,000 to 80,000 clones; only one count was recorded for 84% of them. The top ten clones comprise around 0.51% of the sample. The input for sequencing was CD4+ or CD8+ T cells sorted from blood, taken in a trial of the OX40 agonist ivuxolimab. This clonotype was sampled from an adult with an advanced solid tumor such as melanoma, head and neck, liver or kidney cancer.

The CDR3 sequence is CASSATGVTAQFF. The DNA sequence follows: TGCGCCAGCAGTGCTACAGGGGTTACAGCGCAGTTCTTC. The rearrangement combines TRBV10-1 with TRBJ2-1, with 7 central nucleotides matching TRBD1. The germline V gene (reference sequence) supplies CDR1 WNHNN and CDR2 SYGVQD. The CDR3 covers 13 residues, taking in both the cysteine and the phenylalanine. Only the CDR3 DNA stays, 39 bases, in frame from base 1. Ends trimmed: V by 4 bases, J by 12 bases; bases unmatched to a gene: 9.